Shown below are 6 T cell receptor beta chains from a single sample sequenced in a study of blood T cell repertoires in COVID-19. Using immunoSEQ multiplex PCR, the repertoire was profiled, and TCRdb retains in-frame clones only, with some absent. The sample carries about 140,000 clones, around 86% recorded once. The sequencing sample was made of peripheral blood. Receptor source: a human donor in a cohort sampled during active COVID-19.

This sequence joins TRBV19 and TRBJ2-7, with TRBD2 matching 7 bases. Germline lookup yields CDR1 LNHDA and CDR2 SQIVND (reference sequence). Unmatched junction bases numbered 5, after V lost 3 bases and J lost 3 bases. The CDR3 loop spans 14 amino acids. Written as DNA, the CDR3 is TGTGCCAGTAGTATGAAGGGACTAAGCTACGAGCAGTACTTC. Translating it yields CASSMKGLSYEQYF.

The chain couples TRBV7-9 to TRBJ2-3, with 7 bases aligning to TRBD2. V trimming: 8 bases; J trimming: 6 bases; junction bases outside the gene matches: 11. The V gene's germline CDR1 is SEHNR and CDR2 FQNEAQ (reference sequence). The CDR3 is 14 amino acids. DNA of the CDR3: TGTGCCAGCTCCGGGGGGTCCAGTGGGGATACGCAGTATTTT. Its translation is CASSGGSSGDTQYF.

This chain uses TRBV7-2 with TRBJ1-5; the D is unclear. Germline CDR1 reads SGHTA; CDR2 reads FQGNSA. V gave up 4 bases and J gave up 3 bases, with 22 bases separating them. CDR3 length: 18 amino acids. The CDR3 sequence is CASSSGSWPRLVNQPQHF. Written as DNA, the CDR3 is TGTGCCAGCAGCTCCGGAAGCTGGCCCAGGTTAGTCAATCAGCCCCAGCATTTT.

This chain connects TRBV4-1 to TRBJ1-4; 8 bases match TRBD1. Germline CDR1 reads MGHRA; CDR2 reads YSYEKL. V was clipped by 8 bases and J by 7 bases; unmatched bases: 9. This CDR3 is built from 14 residues. The CDR3 DNA reads as TGCGCCAGCGGGACCAGGGGGCAGAGTGAAAAACTGTTTTTT. Translated, it gives CASGTRGQSEKLFF.

The rearrangement uses TRBV7-2 and TRBJ2-1, with TRBD2 as a possible D gene (6 bases). The V gene's germline CDR1 is SGHTA and CDR2 FQGNSA. V lost 1 base, J lost 4 bases, and 17 bases lay in between. This CDR3 has 17 residues. The chain's CDR3 is CASSLVSPAGFYNEQFF. The CDR3 DNA reads TGTGCCAGCAGCTTAGTAAGTCCAGCGGGTTTTTACAATGAGCAGTTCTTC.

The chain links TRBV2 to TRBJ1-2; maybe TRBD1 (6 bases). Per the germline V gene, CDR1 is SNHLY and CDR2 is FYNNEI. Trimming cost V 5 bases and J 2 bases, with 15 bases left between them. The CDR3 runs to 15 residues. DNA of the CDR3: TGTGCCAGCAGTAGAATACAGGGTTCCAACTATGGCTACACCTTC. Its protein is CASSRIQGSNYGYTF.